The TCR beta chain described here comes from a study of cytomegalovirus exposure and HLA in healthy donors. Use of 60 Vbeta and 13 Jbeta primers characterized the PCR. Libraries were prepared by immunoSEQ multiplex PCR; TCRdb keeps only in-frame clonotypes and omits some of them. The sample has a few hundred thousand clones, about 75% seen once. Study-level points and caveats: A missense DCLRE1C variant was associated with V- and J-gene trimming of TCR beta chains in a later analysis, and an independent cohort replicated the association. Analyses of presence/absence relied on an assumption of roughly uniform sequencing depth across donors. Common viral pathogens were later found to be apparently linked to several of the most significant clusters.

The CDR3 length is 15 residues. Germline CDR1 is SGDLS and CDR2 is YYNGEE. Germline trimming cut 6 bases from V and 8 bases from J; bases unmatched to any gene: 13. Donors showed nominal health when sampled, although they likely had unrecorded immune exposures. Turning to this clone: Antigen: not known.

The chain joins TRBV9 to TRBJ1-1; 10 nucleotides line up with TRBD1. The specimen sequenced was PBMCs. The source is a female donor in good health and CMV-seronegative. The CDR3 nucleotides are TGTGCCAGCACCCGAGCGGGACAGGGGATATCGGAAGCTTTCTTT. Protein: CASTRAGQGISEAFF.